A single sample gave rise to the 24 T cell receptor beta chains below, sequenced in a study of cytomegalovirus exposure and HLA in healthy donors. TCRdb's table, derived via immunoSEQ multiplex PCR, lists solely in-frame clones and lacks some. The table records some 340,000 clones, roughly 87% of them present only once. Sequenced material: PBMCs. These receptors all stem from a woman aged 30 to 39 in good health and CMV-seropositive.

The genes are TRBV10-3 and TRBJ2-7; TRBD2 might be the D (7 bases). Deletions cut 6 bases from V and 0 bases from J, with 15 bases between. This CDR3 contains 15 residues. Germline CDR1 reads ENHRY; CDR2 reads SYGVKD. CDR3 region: CAIRGAGTTSYEQYF. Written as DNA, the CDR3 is TGTGCCATCAGGGGGGCCGGGACTACCTCCTACGAGCAGTACTTC.

Here the CDR3 reads CASSLTGTSGETQYF. DNA of the CDR3: TGTGCCAGCAGCCTTACCGGGACTAGCGGGGAGACCCAGTACTTC. This chain links TRBV4-2 with TRBJ2-5; TRBD2 agrees at 12 bases. After removal of 4 bases from V and 5 bases from J, the junction contained 5 bases not matched to a gene. Germline CDR1 and CDR2: LGHNA and YNFKEQ. There are 15 residues in the CDR3.

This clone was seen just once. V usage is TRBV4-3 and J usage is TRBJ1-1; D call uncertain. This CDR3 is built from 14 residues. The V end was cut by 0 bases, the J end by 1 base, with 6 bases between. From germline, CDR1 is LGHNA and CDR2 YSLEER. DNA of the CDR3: TGCGCCAGCAGCCAAGATCCAGGGAACACTGAAGCTTTCTTT. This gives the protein CASSQDPGNTEAFF.

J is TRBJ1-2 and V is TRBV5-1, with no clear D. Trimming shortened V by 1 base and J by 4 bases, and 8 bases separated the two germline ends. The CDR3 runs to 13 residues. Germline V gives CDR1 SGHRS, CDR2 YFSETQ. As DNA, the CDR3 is TGCGCCAGCAGCTTGCAGATTCGCTATGGCTACACCTTC. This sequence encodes CASSLQIRYGYTF.

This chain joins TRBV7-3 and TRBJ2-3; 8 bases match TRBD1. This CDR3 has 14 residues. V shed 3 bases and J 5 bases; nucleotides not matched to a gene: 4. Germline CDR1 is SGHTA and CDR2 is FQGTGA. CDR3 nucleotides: TGTGCCAGCAGCTTGGACAGGGCAGGAGATACGCAGTATTTT. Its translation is CASSLDRAGDTQYF.

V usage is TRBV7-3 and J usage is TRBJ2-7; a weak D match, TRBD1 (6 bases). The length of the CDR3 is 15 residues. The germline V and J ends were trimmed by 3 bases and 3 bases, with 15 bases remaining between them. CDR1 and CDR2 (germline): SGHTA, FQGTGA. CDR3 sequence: CASSFTNTGLYEQYF. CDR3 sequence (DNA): TGTGCCAGCAGCTTCACCAATACAGGGCTCTACGAGCAGTACTTC.

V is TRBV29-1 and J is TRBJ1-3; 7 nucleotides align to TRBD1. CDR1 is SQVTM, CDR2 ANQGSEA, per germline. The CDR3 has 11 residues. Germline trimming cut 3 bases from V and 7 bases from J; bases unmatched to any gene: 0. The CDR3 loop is CSVDRGNTIYF. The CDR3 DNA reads TGCAGCGTTGACAGGGGGAACACCATATATTTT.

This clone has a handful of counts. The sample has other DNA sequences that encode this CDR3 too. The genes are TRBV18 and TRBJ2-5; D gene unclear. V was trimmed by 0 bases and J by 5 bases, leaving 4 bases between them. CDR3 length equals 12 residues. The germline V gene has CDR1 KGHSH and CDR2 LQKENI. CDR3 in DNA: TGTGCCAGCTCACCACCGGGGGAGACCCAGTACTTC. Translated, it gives CASSPPGETQYF.

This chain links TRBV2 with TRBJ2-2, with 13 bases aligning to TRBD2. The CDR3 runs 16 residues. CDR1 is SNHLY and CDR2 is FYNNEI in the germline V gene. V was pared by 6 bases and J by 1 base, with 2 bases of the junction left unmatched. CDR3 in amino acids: CASRRTSGGNTGELFF. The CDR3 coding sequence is TGTGCCAGCAGAAGGACTAGCGGGGGGAACACCGGGGAGCTGTTTTTT.

CDR3 in DNA: TGTGCCAGCAGCTTAACGGATAGCAATCAGCCCCAGCATTTT. Translation gives CASSLTDSNQPQHF. The chain is built from TRBV7-9 and TRBJ1-5; no firm D call. Germline loops: CDR1 SEHNR, CDR2 FQNEAQ (reference sequence). Trimming pared 2 bases from V and 0 bases from J, leaving 5 bases between. The CDR3 runs to 14 residues.

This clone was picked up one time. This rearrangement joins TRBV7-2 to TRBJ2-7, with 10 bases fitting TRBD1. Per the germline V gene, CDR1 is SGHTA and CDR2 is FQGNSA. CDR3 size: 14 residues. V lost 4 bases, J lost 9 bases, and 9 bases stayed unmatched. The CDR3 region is CASSYDRGTGAQYF. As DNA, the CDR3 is TGTGCCAGCAGCTACGACAGGGGGACAGGGGCGCAGTACTTC.

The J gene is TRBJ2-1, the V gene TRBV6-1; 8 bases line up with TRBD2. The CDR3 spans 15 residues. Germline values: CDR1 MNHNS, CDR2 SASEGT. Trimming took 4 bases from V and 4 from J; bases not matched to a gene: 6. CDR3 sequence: CASSGGSGSYNEQFF. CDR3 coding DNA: TGTGCCAGCAGTGGGGGGAGCGGGAGTTACAATGAGCAGTTCTTC.

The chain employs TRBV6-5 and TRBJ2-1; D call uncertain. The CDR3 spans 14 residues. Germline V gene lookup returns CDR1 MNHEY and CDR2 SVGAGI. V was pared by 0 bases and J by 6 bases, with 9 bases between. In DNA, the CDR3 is TGTGCCAGCAGTTACTCGCGGTATTTCAATGAGCAGTTCTTC. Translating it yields CASSYSRYFNEQFF.

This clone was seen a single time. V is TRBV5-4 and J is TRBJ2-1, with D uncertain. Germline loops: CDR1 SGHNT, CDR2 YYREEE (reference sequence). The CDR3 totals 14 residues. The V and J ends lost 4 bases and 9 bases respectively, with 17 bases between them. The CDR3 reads CASSASWGGSEQFF. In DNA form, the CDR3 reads TGTGCCAGCAGCGCGTCCTGGGGTGGTAGTGAGCAGTTCTTC.

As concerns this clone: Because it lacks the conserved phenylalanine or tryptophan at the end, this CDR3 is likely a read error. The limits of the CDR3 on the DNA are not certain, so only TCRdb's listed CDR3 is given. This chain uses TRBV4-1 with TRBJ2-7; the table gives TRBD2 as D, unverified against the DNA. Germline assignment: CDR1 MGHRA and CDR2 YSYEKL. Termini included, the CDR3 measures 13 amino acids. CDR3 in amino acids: CASSHVASYRLSL.

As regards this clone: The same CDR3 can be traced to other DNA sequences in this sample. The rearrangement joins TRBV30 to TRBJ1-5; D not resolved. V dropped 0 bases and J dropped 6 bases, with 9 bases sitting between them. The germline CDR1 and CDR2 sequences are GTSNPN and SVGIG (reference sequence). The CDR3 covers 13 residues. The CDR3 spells CAWSVRGGQPQHF. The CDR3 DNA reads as TGTGCCTGGAGTGTACGAGGTGGTCAGCCCCAGCATTTT.

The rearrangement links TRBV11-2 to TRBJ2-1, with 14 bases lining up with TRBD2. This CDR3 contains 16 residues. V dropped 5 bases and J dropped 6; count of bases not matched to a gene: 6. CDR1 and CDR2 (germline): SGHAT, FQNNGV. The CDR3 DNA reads TGTGCCAGCAGCGGACCGGGACTAGCGGGAGCCAATGAGCAGTTCTTC. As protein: CASSGPGLAGANEQFF.

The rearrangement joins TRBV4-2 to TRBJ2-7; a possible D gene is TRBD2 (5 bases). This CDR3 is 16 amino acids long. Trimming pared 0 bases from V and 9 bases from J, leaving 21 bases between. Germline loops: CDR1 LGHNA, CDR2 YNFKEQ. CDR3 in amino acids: CASSQEVGRLITGQYF. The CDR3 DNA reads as TGTGCCAGCAGCCAAGAAGTTGGGAGACTAATCACGGGGCAGTACTTC.

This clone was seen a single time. The CDR3 nucleotides are TGTGCCAGCAGCCCGTGGGGACTAGCTTCTTACAATGAGCAGTTCTTC. It encodes CASSPWGLASYNEQFF. The chain uses TRBV5-4 and TRBJ2-1; 9 bases agree with TRBD2. CDR1 is SGHNT, CDR2 YYREEE, per germline (reference sequence). The CDR3 length is 16 residues. The junction had 9 bases not matched to a gene; V was cut back by 4 bases and J by 4 bases.

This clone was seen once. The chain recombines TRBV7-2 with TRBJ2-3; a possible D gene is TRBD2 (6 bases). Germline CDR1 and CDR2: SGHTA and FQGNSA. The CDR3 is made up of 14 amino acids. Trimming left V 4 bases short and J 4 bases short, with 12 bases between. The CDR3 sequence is CASSSRTMSDTQYF. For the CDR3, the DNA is TGTGCCAGCAGCTCCCGGACTATGTCAGATACGCAGTATTTT.

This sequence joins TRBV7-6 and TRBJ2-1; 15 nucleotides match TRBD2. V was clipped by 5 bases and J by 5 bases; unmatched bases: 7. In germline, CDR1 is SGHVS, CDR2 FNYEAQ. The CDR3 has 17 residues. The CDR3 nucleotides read TGTGCCAGCAGCCAGGGACTAGCGGGAGGTCCTCACAATGAGCAGTTCTTC. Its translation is CASSQGLAGGPHNEQFF. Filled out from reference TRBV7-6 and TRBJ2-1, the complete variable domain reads GAGVSQSPRYKVTKRGQDVALRCDPISGHVSLYWYRQALGQGPEFLTYFNYEAQQDKSGLPNDRFSAERPEGSISTLTIQRTEQRDSAMYRCASSQGLAGGPHNEQFFGPGTRLTVL.

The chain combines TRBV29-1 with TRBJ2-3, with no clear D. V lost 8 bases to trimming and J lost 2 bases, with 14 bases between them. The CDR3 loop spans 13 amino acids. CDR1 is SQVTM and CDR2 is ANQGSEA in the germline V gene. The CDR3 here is CSFRTVDTDTQYF. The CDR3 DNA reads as TGCAGCTTCCGGACCGTCGACACAGATACGCAGTATTTT.

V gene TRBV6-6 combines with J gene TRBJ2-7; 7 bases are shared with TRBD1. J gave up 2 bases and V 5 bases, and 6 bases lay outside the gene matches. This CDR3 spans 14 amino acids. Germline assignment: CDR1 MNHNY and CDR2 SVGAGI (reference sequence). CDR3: CASSTRDSPYEQYF. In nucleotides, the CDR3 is TGTGCCAGCAGTACCCGGGACAGCCCCTACGAGCAGTACTTC.

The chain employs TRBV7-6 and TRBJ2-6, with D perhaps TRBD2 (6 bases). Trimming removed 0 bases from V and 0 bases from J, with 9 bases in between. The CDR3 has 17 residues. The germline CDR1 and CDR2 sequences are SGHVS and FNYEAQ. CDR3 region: CASSLARGVSGANVLTF. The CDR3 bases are TGTGCCAGCAGCTTAGCTCGCGGGGTCTCTGGGGCCAACGTCCTGACTTTC. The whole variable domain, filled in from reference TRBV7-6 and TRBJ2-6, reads GAGVSQSPRYKVTKRGQDVALRCDPISGHVSLYWYRQALGQGPEFLTYFNYEAQQDKSGLPNDRFSAERPEGSISTLTIQRTEQRDSAMYRCASSLARGVSGANVLTFGAGSRLTVL.